One sample yielded the 30 T cell receptor beta chains listed below, sequenced in a study of response to subunit inactivated influenza vaccine. A single record per CDR3 protein comes from TCRdb applying MiXCR to the RT-PCR reads. The data contain more than 700,000 distinct CDR3 sequences, roughly 20% of them seen just once; the ten biggest clones take up roughly a tenth. The sequences come from PBMCs from blood, collected about 5 days after vaccination. The receptors originated from a man in his forties or fifties who received an inactivated influenza vaccine.

V and J are TRBV11-2 and TRBJ2-7; TRBD2 might be the D (6 bases). The CDR3 consists of 20 residues. Trimming shortened V by 1 base and J by 2 bases, and 27 bases separated the two germline ends. The germline gives CDR1 SGHAT, CDR2 FQNNGV. CDR3 sequence: CASSLVWGAGLADKTYEQYF. DNA for the CDR3: TGTGCCAGCAGCTTAGTGTGGGGCGCGGGGTTAGCGGATAAAACCTACGAGCAGTACTTC.

To note about this clonotype: A much larger clone differs by one base, so this may be a read error. The conserved closing phenylalanine or tryptophan is absent in this CDR3, likely reflecting a read error. The rearrangement joins TRBV5-1 to TRBJ2-2; D call uncertain. CDR1 and CDR2 (germline): SGHRS, YFSETQ. This CDR3 region has 14 residues. Between the trimmed V and J ends, which lost 3 bases and 2 bases, there was a span of 8 bases. In nucleotides, the CDR3 is TGCGCCAGCAGCTCGGCCCGAAACACCGGGGAGCTGTTTTCT. Translation gives CASSSARNTGELFS.

DNA of the CDR3: TGCAGTGCTAGTGACGTCGAGAGATTCACAGATACGCAGTATTTT. This codes for CSASDVERFTDTQYF. The chain links TRBV20-1 to TRBJ2-3; D uncertain. This CDR3 has 15 amino acids. The germline V and J ends were trimmed by 3 bases and 2 bases, with 15 bases remaining between them. Germline-derived CDR1 and CDR2 are DFQATT and SNEGSKA (reference sequence).

V is TRBV2 and J is TRBJ2-2; 9 positions agree with TRBD2. Germline V gene sequence: CDR1 SNHLY, CDR2 FYNNEI. This CDR3 region has 14 residues. Trimming removed 4 bases from V and 6 bases from J; junction bases left unmatched: 3. The CDR3 DNA sequence: TGTGCCAGCAGTGCACTAGCGGGTGCCGGGGAGCTGTTTTTT. It specifies CASSALAGAGELFF. Looking up the rest from reference TRBV2 and TRBJ2-2 gives the full variable domain: EPEVTQTPSHQVTQMGQEVILRCVPISNHLYFYWYRQILGQKVEFLVSFYNNEISEKSEIFDDQFSVERPDGSNFTLKIRSTKLEDSAMYFCASSALAGAGELFFGEGSRLTVL.

There are many counts of this clonotype. This CDR3 is CATSDSKKRESLNEQFF. CDR3 bases: TGTGCCACCAGTGATTCCAAAAAGCGGGAGAGTCTCAATGAGCAGTTCTTC. This chain connects TRBV24-1 to TRBJ2-1; 8 bases line up with TRBD2. CDR3 length: 17 residues. The V and J ends lost 2 bases and 6 bases, in that order; junction bases with no gene match: 11. In germline, CDR1 is KGHDR, CDR2 SFDVKD.

This clonotype has a handful of counts. V and J are TRBV20-1 and TRBJ2-5; no clear D. Germline-derived CDR1 and CDR2 are DFQATT and SNEGSKA (reference sequence). This CDR3 has 14 residues. The ends were cut back, 3 bases at V and 5 bases at J, with 16 bases in the middle. CDR3 amino acids: CSASRPAGTETQYF. CDR3 DNA sequence: TGCAGTGCTAGCAGACCCGCAGGAACCGAGACCCAGTACTTC.

The chain links TRBV3-1 to TRBJ2-1; D is undetermined. This CDR3 is built from 16 residues. V was clipped by 1 base and J by 2 bases, with 12 bases between them. Looked up from germline, CDR1 is LGHDT and CDR2 is YNNKEL (reference sequence). CDR3 nucleotide sequence: TGTGCCAGCAGCCAAGGTTTGAGCGCTACCTACAATGAGCAGTTCTTC. This codes for CASSQGLSATYNEQFF.

In its sample, this clonotype was seen a few times. CDR3 DNA: TGCGCCAGCAGCCCGAACAATGGGGGGTCCTACGAGCAGTACTTC. Translating it yields CASSPNNGGSYEQYF. V gene TRBV4-3 combines with J gene TRBJ2-7, with D perhaps TRBD2 (6 bases). This CDR3 has 15 residues. Germline assignment: CDR1 LGHNA and CDR2 YSLEER. Trimming took off 4 bases at V and 1 base at J, with 14 bases between the two ends.

The rearrangement uses TRBV20-1 and TRBJ2-3; no reliable D call. The germline gives CDR1 DFQATT, CDR2 SNEGSKA (reference sequence). The V end lost 2 bases, the J end lost 2 bases, and 11 bases lay between the germline ends. The CDR3 extends over 14 amino acids. The CDR3 DNA reads as TGCAGTGCTAGACCTGAATGGGTCACAGATACGCAGTATTTT. This encodes CSARPEWVTDTQYF.

The gene calls are TRBV10-3 and TRBJ2-1; a weak D match, TRBD2 (6 bases). Trimming stripped 3 bases from V and 3 bases from J, with 15 bases between. Germline CDR1 reads ENHRY; CDR2 reads SYGVKD. The CDR3 length is 16 residues. The CDR3 bases are TGTGCCATCAGTGAAGTGGGCAGGAGGGTCTACAATGAGCAGTTCTTC. It codes for CAISEVGRRVYNEQFF.

This clonotype was detected a few times. CDR3 DNA sequence: TGTGCCAGCAGCCCCCCTACGGGGGTGGGAGAGACCCAGTACTTC. This translates into CASSPPTGVGETQYF. J is TRBJ2-5 and V is TRBV9, with D possibly being TRBD2 (6 bases). The germline V gene has CDR1 SGDLS and CDR2 YYNGEE. There are 15 residues in the CDR3. Deletions cut 4 bases from V and 4 bases from J, with 17 bases between.

This rearrangement joins TRBV13 to TRBJ2-1; D gene ambiguous. The V end was cut by 0 bases, the J end by 5 bases, with 14 bases between. The CDR3 spans 16 residues. CDR1 is PRHDT, CDR2 FYEKMQ, per germline (reference sequence). CDR3 sequence (DNA): TGTGCCAGCAGCTTAGGGACCTCACCACGCGACAATGAGCAGTTCTTC. This codes for CASSLGTSPRDNEQFF.

J is TRBJ2-7 and V is TRBV20-1; 11 positions match TRBD1. This CDR3 region has 14 residues. J lost 2 bases, V lost 6 bases, and 6 bases had no gene match. CDR1 and CDR2 from the germline V gene are DFQATT and SNEGSKA (reference sequence). This CDR3 reads CSALGQGATYEQYF. The CDR3 region has the DNA TGCAGTGCGCTCGGACAGGGGGCTACCTACGAGCAGTACTTC.

This clonotype came up a few times. The chain has TRBV6-1 and TRBJ1-6; no clear D gene. Trimming pared 8 bases from V and 3 bases from J, leaving 5 bases between. CDR1 is MNHNS, CDR2 SASEGT, per germline. This CDR3 is built from 12 residues. The DNA for the CDR3 is TGTGCCAGCGGGGACTATAATTCACCCCTCCACTTT. This sequence encodes CASGDYNSPLHF.

This sequence joins TRBV20-1 and TRBJ2-7, with D uncertain. The germline V and J ends were trimmed by 5 bases and 5 bases, with 10 bases remaining between them. The CDR3 is 11 amino acids. The V gene's germline CDR1 is DFQATT and CDR2 SNEGSKA (reference sequence). The CDR3 nucleotides read TGCAGTGCTCGACAAGCTCACGAGCAGTACTTC. Amino acids: CSARQAHEQYF.

The V and J genes are TRBV29-1 and TRBJ2-4; weak D call: TRBD1 (6 bases). CDR1 is SQVTM and CDR2 is ANQGSEA in the germline V gene. The CDR3 is made up of 18 amino acids. Deletions cut 7 bases from V and 0 bases from J, with 25 bases between. As DNA, the CDR3 is TGCAGCGCCCAAACAGGGTTCAAATACGATATAGCCAAAAACATTCAGTACTTC. Translation: CSAQTGFKYDIAKNIQYF. The full variable domain, with the rest looked up from reference TRBV29-1 and TRBJ2-4, is SAVISQKPSRDICQRGTSLTIQCQVDSQVTMMFWYRQQPGQSLTLIATANQGSEATYESGFVIDKFPISRPNLTFSTLTVSNMSPEDSSIYLCSAQTGFKYDIAKNIQYFGAGTRLSVL.

Of note for this clonotype: A read error is possible here, since a much larger clone lies one base away. V is TRBV6-2 or TRBV6-3 and J is TRBJ2-1, with D possibly matching TRBD2 (6 bases). Germline V gene lookup returns CDR1 MNHEY and CDR2 SVGEGT. The CDR3 runs to 14 residues. Trimming shortened V by 6 bases and J by 4 bases, and 13 bases separated the two germline ends. The CDR3 region has the DNA TGTGCCAGCAGCCCTAGACTAGTGTACAATGAGCAGTTCTTC. Its protein product is CASSPRLVYNEQFF.

The chain is built from TRBV4-3 and TRBJ1-4; possible D gene TRBD1, 5 bases. The V and J ends lost 8 bases and 4 bases respectively, with 17 bases between them. Germline loops: CDR1 LGHNA, CDR2 YSLEER. This CDR3 has 15 amino acids. CDR3 nucleotide sequence: TGCGCCAGCGGCCCAGAGGGCCAGGGTAATGAAAAACTGTTTTTT. It specifies CASGPEGQGNEKLFF.

This clonotype was counted ten times or more. CDR3 sequence: CASSLGTGSGYTF. CDR3 nucleotide sequence: TGTGCCAGCAGCCTAGGGACAGGTAGTGGCTACACCTTC. The J gene is TRBJ1-2, the V gene TRBV12-3 or TRBV12-4; TRBD1 matches 8 bases. J lost 7 bases, V lost 6 bases, and 7 bases had no gene match. This CDR3 region has 13 residues.

The rearrangement links TRBV20-1 to TRBJ2-1, with D possibly being TRBD2 (6 bases). Germline values: CDR1 DFQATT, CDR2 SNEGSKA (reference sequence). V shed 3 bases and J shed 0 bases, with 15 bases lying between them. CDR3 size: 16 residues. CDR3 protein: CSARRGTHSSYNEQFF. The CDR3 bases are TGCAGTGCTAGGCGGGGCACTCATAGCTCCTACAATGAGCAGTTCTTC.

In its sample, this clonotype was seen a few times. The chain joins TRBV7-9 to TRBJ2-3, with D perhaps matching TRBD1 or TRBD2 (6 bases each). V lost 5 bases to trimming and J lost 3 bases, with 18 bases between them. Germline assignment: CDR1 SEHNR and CDR2 FQNEAQ (reference sequence). The CDR3 length is 16 residues. CDR3 residues: CASSPARGTSTDTQYF. CDR3 sequence (DNA): TGTGCCAGCAGCCCTGCCCGGGGGACATCGACAGATACGCAGTATTTT.

In this sample, this clonotype turned up a few times. V is TRBV10-3 and J is TRBJ1-1; tentative D call: TRBD1 (5 bases). The germline V and J ends were trimmed by 8 bases and 7 bases, with 17 bases remaining between them. The germline CDR1 and CDR2 sequences are ENHRY and SYGVKD. The CDR3 spans 13 residues. The CDR3 here is CAIGRDLDREAFF. The CDR3 nucleotides read TGTGCCATCGGACGGGACTTGGACCGTGAAGCTTTCTTT.

This clonotype was seen at least ten times. The chain links TRBV7-9 to TRBJ1-4; maybe TRBD1 (6 bases). Trimming left V 3 bases short and J 7 bases short, with 12 bases between. There are 14 residues in the CDR3. CDR1 is SEHNR and CDR2 is FQNEAQ in the germline V gene (reference sequence). This CDR3 reads CASSFEGGREKLFF. CDR3 DNA sequence: TGTGCCAGCAGCTTCGAGGGGGGACGTGAAAAACTGTTTTTT. The full variable domain, rest sourced from reference TRBV7-9 and TRBJ1-4, is DTGVSQNPRHKITKRGQNVTFRCDPISEHNRLYWYRQTLGQGPEFLTYFQNEAQLEKSRLLSDRFSAERPKGSFSTLEIQRTEQGDSAMYLCASSFEGGREKLFFGSGTQLSVL.

This clonotype was seen a few times. This chain uses TRBV20-1 with TRBJ2-1; D remains unclear. Germline lookup yields CDR1 DFQATT and CDR2 SNEGSKA (reference sequence). V was trimmed by 1 base and J by 4 bases, leaving 8 bases between them. The CDR3 runs 13 residues. Here the CDR3 DNA reads TGCAGTGCTAGAGTAGCCAGTTACAATGAGCAGTTCTTC. Translating it yields CSARVASYNEQFF.

This clonotype occurred a few times. This chain links TRBV24-1 with TRBJ2-2, with D perhaps TRBD1 (6 bases). Deletions cut 9 bases from V and 0 bases from J, with 10 bases between. Germline V gene data show CDR1 as KGHDR and CDR2 as SFDVKD. This CDR3 region has 14 residues. Here the CDR3 DNA reads TGTGCCACCCAGGGGTCCGCGAACACCGGGGAGCTGTTTTTT. It specifies CATQGSANTGELFF.

This clonotype was detected many times. A read error may produce the germline difference seen at one junction end. The chain uses TRBV7-7 and TRBJ2-5; D gene ambiguous. This CDR3 contains 14 residues. Germline V gives CDR1 SSHAT, CDR2 FNYEAQ (reference sequence). The chain's CDR3 is CASSLPGYQETQYF. As DNA, the CDR3 is TGTGCTAGCAGCCTACCCGGCTATCAAGAGACCCAGTACTTC.

This clonotype occurred a few times. This chain uses TRBV2 with TRBJ1-5; 8 positions agree with TRBD1. The V gene's germline CDR1 is SNHLY and CDR2 FYNNEI. V lost 5 bases, J lost 5 bases, and 5 bases stayed unmatched. CDR3 length: 14 amino acids. The CDR3 DNA reads as TGTGCCAGCAGTTTAGACAGGGGCCATCAGCCCCAGCATTTT. It codes for CASSLDRGHQPQHF.

The chain carries TRBV12-3 or TRBV12-4 and TRBJ2-1; 10 bases are shared with TRBD2. The CDR3 is made up of 16 amino acids. With V trimmed by 6 bases and J by 4 bases, 9 bases remained unmatched. CDR3 nucleotides: TGTGCCAGCAGCCTGGGGGGGACTAGCGCATACAATGAGCAGTTCTTC. Translation: CASSLGGTSAYNEQFF.

This chain links TRBV9 with TRBJ2-1, with D unresolved. Trimming pared 0 bases from V and 6 bases from J, leaving 7 bases between. Germline V gives CDR1 SGDLS, CDR2 YYNGEE. The CDR3 loop spans 13 amino acids. The CDR3 bases are TGTGCCAGCAGCGTAGATTTGCGCAATGAGCAGTTCTTC. Its translation is CASSVDLRNEQFF.

This clonotype occurred a few times. The rearrangement links TRBV20-1 to TRBJ2-1, with a weak D call TRBD1 (6 bases). From germline, CDR1 is DFQATT and CDR2 SNEGSKA (reference sequence). The CDR3 spans 15 residues. V gave up 0 bases and J gave up 8 bases, with 17 bases separating them. The CDR3 loop reads CSARDPSRSGDEQFF. The DNA of the CDR3 is TGCAGTGCTAGAGATCCCTCCAGATCAGGGGATGAGCAGTTCTTC.